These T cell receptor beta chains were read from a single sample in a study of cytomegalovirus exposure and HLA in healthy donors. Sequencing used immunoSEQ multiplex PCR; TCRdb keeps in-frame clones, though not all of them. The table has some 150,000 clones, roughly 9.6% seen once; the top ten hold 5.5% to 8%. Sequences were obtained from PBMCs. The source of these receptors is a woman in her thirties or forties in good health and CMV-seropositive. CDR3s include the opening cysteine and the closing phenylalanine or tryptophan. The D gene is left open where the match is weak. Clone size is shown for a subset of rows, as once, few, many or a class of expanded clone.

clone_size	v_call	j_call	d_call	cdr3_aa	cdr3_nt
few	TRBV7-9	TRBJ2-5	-	CASSPAIGETQYF	TGTGCCAGCAGCCCGGCCATCGGGGAGACCCAGTACTTC
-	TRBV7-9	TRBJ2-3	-	CASSLGYPAAGWTDTQYF	TGTGCCAGCAGCTTAGGATATCCGGCTGCAGGGTGGACAGATACGCAGTATTTT
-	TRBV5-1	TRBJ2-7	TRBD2	CASSPSGGETGEQYF	TGCGCCAGCAGCCCGTCTGGGGGGGAGACTGGAGAGCAGTACTTC
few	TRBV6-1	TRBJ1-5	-	CASSGQKGGQPQHF	TGTGCCAGCAGTGGACAGAAAGGGGGTCAGCCCCAGCATTTT
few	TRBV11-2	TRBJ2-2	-	CASSFLEAGELFF	TGTGCCAGCAGCTTTTTGGAGGCCGGGGAGCTGTTTTTT
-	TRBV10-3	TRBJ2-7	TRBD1	CAIRGQGAPYEQYF	TGTGCCATCCGTGGACAGGGGGCTCCCTACGAGCAGTACTTC
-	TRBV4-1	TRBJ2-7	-	CASSSGTYEQYF	TGCGCCAGCAGCTCAGGGACTTACGAGCAGTACTTC
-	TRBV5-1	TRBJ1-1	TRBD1	CASSPTDRVNTEAFF	TGCGCCAGCAGCCCTACCGACAGGGTGAACACTGAAGCTTTCTTT
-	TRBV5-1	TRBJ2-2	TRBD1	CASKGQGSNTGELFF	TGCGCCAGCAAGGGACAGGGGTCGAACACCGGGGAGCTGTTTTTT
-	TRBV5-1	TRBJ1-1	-	CASSLVSGVPEAFF	TGCGCCAGCAGCTTGGTGTCGGGGGTGCCTGAAGCTTTCTTT
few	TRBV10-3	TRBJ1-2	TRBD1	CATGQGPLYGYTF	TGTGCCACCGGACAGGGGCCCCTCTATGGCTACACCTTC
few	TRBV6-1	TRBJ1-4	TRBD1	CASSEGQINEKLFF	TGTGCCAGCAGCGAGGGACAGATTAATGAAAAACTGTTTTTT
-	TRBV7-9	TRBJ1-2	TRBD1	CASSPRQGTDGYTF	TGTGCCAGCAGCCCAAGACAGGGGACGGATGGCTACACCTTC
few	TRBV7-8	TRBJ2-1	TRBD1	CASSLGAPGTGGYNEQFF	TGTGCCAGCAGCTTAGGTGCTCCCGGGACAGGGGGATACAATGAGCAGTTCTTC
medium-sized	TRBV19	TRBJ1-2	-	CASTGLGSAKGYTF	TGTGCCAGTACCGGACTTGGCTCCGCGAAAGGCTACACCTTC
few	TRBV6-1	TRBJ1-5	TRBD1	CASAHSTTGEIQHF	TGTGCCAGCGCTCATTCAACTACAGGGGAAATCCAGCATTTT
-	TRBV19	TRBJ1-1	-	CASSWGDREAFF	TGTGCCAGTAGTTGGGGAGACAGGGAAGCTTTCTTT
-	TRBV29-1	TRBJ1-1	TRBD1	CSGNRGDSSEAFF	TGCAGCGGCAACAGGGGCGACTCTTCTGAAGCTTTCTTT
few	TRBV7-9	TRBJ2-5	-	CASSSAWRAETQYF	TGTGCCAGCAGCTCTGCGTGGAGGGCAGAGACCCAGTACTTC
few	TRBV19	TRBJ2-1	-	CASSAQGPGGNEQFF	TGTGCCAGTAGTGCACAGGGACCGGGGGGAAATGAGCAGTTCTTC
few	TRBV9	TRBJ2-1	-	CASSTTRLDNNEQFF	TGTGCCAGCAGCACAACGAGGCTAGATAACAATGAGCAGTTCTTC
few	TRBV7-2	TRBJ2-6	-	CASSTDSAAGANVLTF	TGTGCCAGCAGCACTGACAGCGCGGCCGGGGCCAACGTCCTGACTTTC
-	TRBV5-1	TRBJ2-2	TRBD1	CASSTGTGGSGELFF	TGCGCCAGCAGCACCGGGACAGGGGGCAGCGGGGAGCTGTTTTTT
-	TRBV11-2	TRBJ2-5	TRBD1	CASSSTRQGWETQYF	TGTGCCAGCAGCTCAACGAGACAGGGCTGGGAGACCCAGTACTTC
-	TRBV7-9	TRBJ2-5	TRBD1	CASSLGGTGPETQYF	TGTGCCAGCAGCTTGGGCGGGACAGGGCCCGAGACCCAGTACTTC
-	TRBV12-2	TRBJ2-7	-	CASPGVEQYF	TGTGCAAGCCCAGGGGTCGAGCAGTACTTC
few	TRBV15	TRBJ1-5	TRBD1	CATSMTGNNQPQHF	TGTGCCACCAGCATGACAGGGAACAATCAGCCCCAGCATTTT
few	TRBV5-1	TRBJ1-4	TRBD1	CASSPSTGAISPINEKLFF	TGCGCCAGCAGCCCTTCGACAGGGGCCATCTCCCCAATTAATGAAAAACTGTTTTTT
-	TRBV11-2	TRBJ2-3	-	CASSLVATPSSTDTQYF	TGTGCCAGCAGCCTCGTAGCGACTCCCTCTAGCACAGATACGCAGTATTTT
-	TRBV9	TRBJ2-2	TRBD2	CASSVEASGAWGTGELFF	TGTGCCAGCAGCGTAGAGGCTAGCGGGGCCTGGGGCACCGGGGAGCTGTTTTTT
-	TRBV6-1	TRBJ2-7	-	CASSERVGLITPGDEQYF	TGTGCCAGCAGTGAAAGAGTCGGGTTAATCACCCCGGGGGACGAGCAGTACTTC
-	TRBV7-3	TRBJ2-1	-	CASSPGSGDRLQFF	TGTGCCAGCAGCCCCGGCTCGGGTGACAGGCTACAGTTCTTC
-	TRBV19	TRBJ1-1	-	CASTKGPDSGVRGAFF	TGTGCCAGTACCAAAGGGCCCGATTCAGGGGTAAGGGGAGCTTTCTTT
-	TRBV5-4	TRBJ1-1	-	CASSLAGWGNTEAFF	TGTGCCAGCAGCTTGGCAGGGTGGGGGAACACTGAAGCTTTCTTT
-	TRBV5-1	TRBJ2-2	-	CASKTTGNTGELFF	TGCGCCAGCAAAACTACAGGGAACACCGGGGAGCTGTTTTTT
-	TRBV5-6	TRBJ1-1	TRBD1	CASSLIAVAGQRNTEAFF	TGTGCCAGCAGCTTGATAGCCGTTGCGGGACAGAGGAACACTGAAGCTTTCTTT
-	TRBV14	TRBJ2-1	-	CASSKLPGKGDNEQFF	TGTGCCAGCAGCAAACTCCCGGGAAAGGGAGACAATGAGCAGTTCTTC
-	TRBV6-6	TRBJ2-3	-	CASSPLGGASTDTQYF	TGTGCCAGCAGCCCGCTAGGGGGGGCCAGTACAGATACGCAGTATTTT
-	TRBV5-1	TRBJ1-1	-	CASRDWGPGHRSTEAFF	TGCGCCAGCAGGGACTGGGGTCCGGGACACCGATCCACTGAAGCTTTCTTT
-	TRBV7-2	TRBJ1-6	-	CASTSGVSYNSPLHF	TGTGCCAGCACCTCGGGGGTATCCTATAATTCACCCCTCCACTTT
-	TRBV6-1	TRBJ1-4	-	CASRTGAANEKLFF	TGTGCCAGCAGAACCGGAGCGGCTAATGAAAAACTGTTTTTT